The 19 T cell receptor beta chains below were found in one sample sequenced in a study of blood T cells in healthy people across ages. The authors ran a second PCR of roughly 7 to 11 cycles using a sample-barcoded 5' primer and a J-beta primer mix. TCRdb reanalysed the 5' RACE reads using MiXCR and keeps one entry per CDR3 protein. Seen here are 730,000 or so distinct CDR3 sequences, around 38% observed once, and the top ten hold 25% to 35%. What was sequenced was blood. The receptors shown here come from a man at least 80 years old in good health.

There are many counts of this clonotype. The CDR3 DNA reads TGTGCCAGCAGTTCAATCCGCACAGATACGCAGTATTTT. Amino acids: CASSSIRTDTQYF. The chain links TRBV12-3 or TRBV12-4 to TRBJ2-3; D gene ambiguous. V lost 4 bases and J 1 base, leaving 6 bases between the germline ends. This CDR3 contains 13 residues.

Concerning this clonotype itself: This CDR3 is missing its conserved last phenylalanine or tryptophan, likely due to a read error. The rearrangement uses TRBV14 and TRBJ2-3; D unresolved. CDR1 and CDR2 from the germline V gene are SGHDN and FVKESK. V was cut by 2 bases and J by 3 bases, with 12 bases left in between. The CDR3 totals 15 residues. This CDR3 is CASSQRSSQTDTQYL. The CDR3 DNA reads TGTGCCAGCAGCCAACGTTCTAGTCAGACAGATACGCAGTATTTG.

This clonotype was counted between two and nine times. The rearrangement links TRBV20-1 to TRBJ1-1, with 9 bases identical to TRBD1. The CDR3 length is 13 residues. Germline CDR1 and CDR2: DFQATT and SNEGSKA (reference sequence). V shed 5 bases and J 4 bases; nucleotides not matched to a gene: 5. In DNA, the CDR3 is TGCAGTGCTGGATTACAGGGGGCCACTGAAGCTTTCTTT. Translating it yields CSAGLQGATEAFF.

This chain connects TRBV28 to TRBJ1-4, with TRBD1 identical over 8 bases. Trimming cost V 5 bases and J 8 bases; bases outside gene matches: 10. This CDR3 comprises 15 residues. From germline, CDR1 is MDHEN and CDR2 SYDVKM. CDR3 in amino acids: CASSVDQGAGEKLFF. DNA of the CDR3: TGTGCCAGCAGTGTGGATCAGGGGGCAGGGGAAAAACTGTTTTTT.

The gene calls are TRBV20-1 and TRBJ2-1; tentative D call: TRBD1 (6 bases). With 2 bases removed from V and 5 bases from J, the gap between germline ends came to 16 bases. Germline CDR1 and CDR2: DFQATT and SNEGSKA (reference sequence). The CDR3 loop spans 15 amino acids. DNA of the CDR3: TGCAGTGCTAGACCAACACAGGGATTTAACAATGAGCAGTTCTTC. This encodes CSARPTQGFNNEQFF.

This clonotype has just a few counts. V and J are TRBV27 and TRBJ2-1; D unresolved. V lost 10 bases and J lost 4, with 14 bases in between. The CDR3 loop spans 13 amino acids. Germline lookup yields CDR1 MNHEY and CDR2 SMNVEV (reference sequence). CDR3 nucleotide sequence: TGTGCCACTTCGTCGTTCGGATACAATGAGCAGTTCTTC. Translation: CATSSFGYNEQFF.

V and J are TRBV7-3 and TRBJ2-5; 7 nucleotides align to TRBD1. The CDR3 has 15 amino acids. V lost 1 base, J lost 1 base, and 3 bases stayed unmatched. Germline CDR1 is SGHTA and CDR2 is FQGTGA. CDR3 loop: CASSLRGQIQETQYF. CDR3 coding DNA: TGTGCCAGCAGCTTAAGGGGACAGATCCAAGAGACCCAGTACTTC.

The V and J genes are TRBV4-3 and TRBJ2-1, with D maybe TRBD1 (5 bases). The CDR3 runs 15 residues. Trimming removed 2 bases at V and 9 bases at J, with 17 bases between. The germline V gene encodes CDR1 LGHNA and CDR2 YSLEER. The CDR3 DNA reads TGCGCCAGCAGCCAAATAGGGCAGGGTTTGGCTGAGCAGTTCTTC. Translating it yields CASSQIGQGLAEQFF.

This clonotype was counted many times. This chain connects TRBV20-1 to TRBJ2-5; no reliable D call. Germline values: CDR1 DFQATT, CDR2 SNEGSKA (reference sequence). Between the trimmed V and J ends, which lost 0 bases and 2 bases, there was a span of 1 base. The length of the CDR3 is 11 residues. As DNA, the CDR3 is TGCAGTGCTAGAGATCAAGAGACCCAGTACTTC. Translated: CSARDQETQYF.

Details on this clonotype: Just one base apart from a much larger clone, this may be a read error. V and J are TRBV6-2 or TRBV6-3 and TRBJ2-3; no definite D call. CDR3 length: 11 residues. Germline V lookup: CDR1 MNHEY, CDR2 SVGEGT. The CDR3 nucleotides read TGTGCCGGCAGCAACACAGATACGCAGTATTTT. Its translation: CAGSNTDTQYF.

This clonotype was seen only a few times. The chain recombines TRBV7-2 with TRBJ2-7; 15 bases map to TRBD2. CDR3 length: 17 residues. The germline gives CDR1 SGHTA, CDR2 FQGNSA. V gave up 4 bases and J gave up 0 bases; unmatched junction bases: 4. The CDR3 sequence is CASSSPGLAGGSYEQYF. CDR3 nucleotides: TGTGCCAGCAGCTCACCGGGACTAGCGGGGGGCTCCTACGAGCAGTACTTC.

Here the CDR3 DNA reads TGTGCCAGCAGTTTCGGTCGAGCGATCTATGGCTACACCTTC. This gives the protein CASSFGRAIYGYTF. The chain links TRBV6-2 or TRBV6-3 to TRBJ1-2, with D unresolved. CDR1 is MNHEY and CDR2 is SVGEGT in the germline V gene. V lost 4 bases to trimming and J lost 4 bases, with 13 bases between them. CDR3 length equals 14 residues.

The table lists this clonotype with a few counts. V usage is TRBV7-2 and J usage is TRBJ2-2; 7 nucleotides align to TRBD2. CDR1 and CDR2 from the germline V gene are SGHTA and FQGNSA. The junction had 11 bases not matched to a gene; V was cut back by 4 bases and J by 3 bases. The CDR3 runs 17 residues. This CDR3 is CASSSFSGGSYTGELFF. The CDR3, as DNA: TGTGCCAGCAGCTCCTTCTCGGGCGGGAGTTACACCGGGGAGCTGTTTTTT.

The chain recombines TRBV6-2 or TRBV6-3 with TRBJ2-1; 8 bases line up with TRBD2. Per the germline V gene, CDR1 is MNHEY and CDR2 is SVGEGT. The length of the CDR3 is 13 residues. V lost 6 bases and J lost 8; bases outside the gene matches: 6. The CDR3 DNA reads TGTGCCAGCAGACCCGGGACTAGGGATGAGCAGTTCTTC. It yields the protein CASRPGTRDEQFF.

There are a few counts of this clonotype. This sequence joins TRBV7-2 and TRBJ2-7, with 9 bases matching TRBD1. The V gene's germline CDR1 is SGHTA and CDR2 FQGNSA. V shed 3 bases and J 6 bases; nucleotides not matched to a gene: 9. The CDR3 has 15 residues. CDR3 nucleotides: TGTGCCAGCAGCTTCACGGACAGGGGAAACGGCGAGCAGTACTTC. This sequence encodes CASSFTDRGNGEQYF.

This clonotype was detected ten times or more. V is TRBV27 and J is TRBJ2-7; 7 positions agree with TRBD1. CDR1 MNHEY and CDR2 SMNVEV come from the germline V gene (reference sequence). Trimming at V came to 8 bases and at J to 7 bases, leaving 14 bases not matched to a gene. CDR3 length: 14 residues. The CDR3 spells CASSYRARGREQYF. CDR3 DNA: TGTGCCAGCTCCTACCGGGCGAGGGGGCGGGAGCAGTACTTC.

As regards this clonotype: An end of the junction does not agree with germline; a read error may underlie this. The chain recombines TRBV29-1 with TRBJ2-3, with TRBD2 identical over 9 bases. Per the germline V gene, CDR1 is SQVTM and CDR2 is ANQGSEA. The CDR3 sequence is 14 residues long. As DNA, the CDR3 is TGCGGCGTTGAGACTAGCGGTCCCACAGATACGCAGTATTTT. The encoded protein is CGVETSGPTDTQYF.

On this clonotype itself: Given a much more abundant clone one base away, this may be a read error. The chain joins TRBV10-2 to TRBJ2-1, with 11 bases identical to TRBD2. Per germline, CDR1 WSHSY and CDR2 SAAADI. The CDR3 extends over 15 amino acids. As DNA, the CDR3 is TGCGTCAGCAGTTACACTAGCGGGGGTCGGAATGAGCAGTTCTTC. Translation: CVSSYTSGGRNEQFF.

The chain recombines TRBV27 with TRBJ2-3; D is perhaps TRBD1 (6 bases). CDR1 MNHEY and CDR2 SMNVEV come from the germline V gene (reference sequence). V was pared by 0 bases and J by 7 bases, with 23 bases between. The CDR3 spans 18 residues. CDR3 region: CASSLSGVAGAKRNTQYF. In DNA form, the CDR3 reads TGTGCCAGCAGTTTATCTGGTGTGGCAGGGGCAAAAAGAAATACGCAGTATTTT.